Here is one T cell receptor (beta chain) with its context. The antigen is not known. Sequencing was performed with immunoSEQ multiplex PCR; in TCRdb, only in-frame clones are kept and a portion is missing. The sample includes some 90,000 clones, approximately 88% of them seen just once. The data were taken from a study of T cell responses to AZD1222 COVID-19 vaccine. Study outcomes and limitations: Spike-wide coverage was observed for vaccine-associated CD4 TCRs, with dominant responses at 160-218 and 743-854. In a largely white British group with more females than males, clonal diversity was possibly underestimated.

V was trimmed by 2 bases and J by 0 bases, leaving 11 bases between them. Germline-derived CDR1 and CDR2 are SGHDN and FVKESK. This CDR3 contains 16 residues. J is TRBJ2-1 and V is TRBV14; no definite D call. This receptor was taken from an adult in good health. The source material was peripheral blood, sampled on day 0 of AZD1222 vaccination. CDR3 sequence (DNA): TGTGCCAGCAGCCAATTTGAGACAAACTCCTACAATGAGCAGTTCTTC. Translated, it gives CASSQFETNSYNEQFF.